One T cell receptor beta chain is described in this entry. RNA totalling about 0.5 to 1 ug underwent reverse transcription with random hexamers. The TCR beta CDR3 was amplified by immunoSEQ multiplex PCR across 54 Vbeta, 13 Jbeta. One entry per CDR3 protein, called by TCRdb with MiXCR from the immunoSEQ multiplex PCR reads. The repertoire holds some 200,000 distinct CDR3 sequences, with approximately 95% as singletons. CD8+ and CD4+ blood T cells underwent TCR beta sequencing. TEMRA cells were FACS-enriched, unlike CD8+ and CD4+ T cells, which were negatively isolated. The data derive from a study of CD8 T cells in Susac syndrome. As for the study in general: There were 5 or 6 sequenced Susac syndrome patients with active disease and roughly 8 in remission.

Germline V gene lookup returns CDR1 LNHDA and CDR2 SQIVND (reference sequence). CDR3 length equals 16 residues. V shed 6 bases and J 5 bases; nucleotides not matched to a gene: 11. The sequencing sample was made of CD8+ T cells from PBMCs. The rearrangement uses TRBV19 and TRBJ2-4; 9 bases fit TRBD1. The source of this sequence is a human donor with Susac syndrome. In DNA form, the CDR3 reads TGTGCCAGTAGCGAGCGGGACAGGGAATTAGAAAACATTCAGTACTTC. Protein product: CASSERDRELENIQYF.